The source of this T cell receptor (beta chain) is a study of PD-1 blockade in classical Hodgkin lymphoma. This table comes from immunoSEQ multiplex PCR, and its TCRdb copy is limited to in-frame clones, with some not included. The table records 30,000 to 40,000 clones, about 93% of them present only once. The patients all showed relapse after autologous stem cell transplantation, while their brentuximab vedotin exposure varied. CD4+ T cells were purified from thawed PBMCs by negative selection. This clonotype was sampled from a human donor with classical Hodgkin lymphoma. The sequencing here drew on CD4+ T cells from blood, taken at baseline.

This chain's CDR3 is CAWSVLVLAGAGELFF. CDR3 DNA sequence: TGTGCCTGGAGTGTACTGGTACTAGCGGGAGCCGGGGAGCTGTTTTTT. The chain uses TRBV30 and TRBJ2-2; 11 bases are a match to TRBD2. Germline V CDR1 and CDR2: GTSNPN, SVGIG (reference sequence). This CDR3 is built from 16 residues. The trim removed 0 bases at V and 6 bases at J, leaving 6 bases unmatched.